The clone carrying this T cell receptor beta chain occurred once. Antigen unknown. The CDR3 loop spans 14 amino acids. From germline, CDR1 is SNHLY and CDR2 FYNNEI. V gave up 4 bases and J gave up 4 bases, with 11 bases separating them. The sample comes from a study of T cell responses to AZD1222 COVID-19 vaccine. Study-wide results and caveats: Most donors were white British, females outnumbered males, and clonal diversity was possibly underestimated.

Here immunoSEQ multiplex PCR was the method, and the copy in TCRdb shows in-frame clones only, minus some. The profile shows about 130,000 clones, over 85% of them singletons. The chain carries TRBV2 and TRBJ1-5; D might be TRBD1 (6 bases). Sequenced here: peripheral blood, sampled on day 0 of AZD1222 vaccination. This TCR came from an adult in good health. Written as DNA, the CDR3 is TGTGCCAGCAGTGGGGTCACAGGGAATCAGCCCCAGCATTTT. Its protein product is CASSGVTGNQPQHF.